This T cell receptor beta chain originates from a study of vaccination and CD4 T cells after COVID-19. Whole-study context: The post-vaccine samples came a median roughly 70 days after dose two (range 14 to 241).

Treatment of the sample: roughly ten-day PBMC culture with coronavirus spike peptide pools or control peptides (ViraFEST assay). ViraFEST used peptide pools to expand antigen-specific T cells and subsequently sequenced their TCRs. Between the trimmed V and J ends, which lost 6 bases and 6 bases, there was a span of 17 bases. This CDR3 comprises 14 residues. The germline CDR1 and CDR2 sequences are MDHEN and SYDVKM. Oncomine TCR Beta short-read sequencing was applied to DNA from cultured CD4+ T cells. TCRdb called the PCR reads again in MiXCR, with one record for every CDR3 protein. The sample yields several thousand distinct CDR3 sequences, 56% seen once. General study findings and limits: Spike mono-reactive status applied to 304 of 307 vaccine-specific clones in convalescent patients. For convalescent patients, a median 86.3% of reactive clones surfaced exclusively after vaccination.

This clonotype has more than one count but fewer than ten. Its antigen remains unknown. The sequenced sample was CD4+ T cells from blood, cultured in vitro. The gene calls are TRBV28 and TRBJ1-2; tentatively, D is TRBD1 (5 bases). The source is a human donor who had recovered from COVID-19. The CDR3 loop reads CASSPEYLGDGYTF. The CDR3 bases are TGTGCCAGCAGCCCCGAGTATCTAGGGGATGGCTACACCTTC.